This entry lists 18 T cell receptor beta chains sequenced from one sample in a study of OX40 agonist ivuxolimab in advanced cancers. This table comes from immunoSEQ multiplex PCR, and its TCRdb copy is limited to in-frame clones, with some not included. The data show about 48,000 clones, 80% to 90% seen once. Specimen: CD4+ or CD8+ T cells sorted from blood, collected in a trial of the OX40 agonist ivuxolimab. Every receptor here comes from an adult with an advanced solid tumor such as melanoma, head and neck, liver or kidney cancer.

The chain links TRBV7-9 to TRBJ1-4, with 9 bases fitting TRBD1. Germline V gives CDR1 SEHNR, CDR2 FQNEAQ (reference sequence). The CDR3 loop spans 16 amino acids. V was pared by 0 bases and J by 7 bases, with 6 bases of the junction left unmatched. As DNA, the CDR3 is TGTGCCAGCAGCTTAGCTGGACAGGGGTGGGGTGAAAAACTGTTTTTT. Protein product: CASSLAGQGWGEKLFF.

This CDR3 reads CASSYIGQKNEQFF. CDR3 DNA sequence: TGTGCCAGCAGTTACATTGGTCAGAAGAATGAGCAGTTCTTC. This rearrangement joins TRBV6-5 to TRBJ2-1; D is unresolved. This CDR3 spans 14 amino acids. The germline CDR1 and CDR2 sequences are MNHEY and SVGAGI. V was shortened by 2 bases and J by 7 bases, with 12 bases between the two germline ends.

Here the CDR3 reads CASSYFRVGEVDEQYF. DNA of the CDR3: TGTGCCAGCAGTTACTTTCGCGTGGGGGAGGTTGACGAGCAGTACTTC. V is TRBV6-6 and J is TRBJ2-7; D is perhaps TRBD2 (6 bases). Trimming cost V 1 base and J 5 bases, with 18 bases left between them. The germline V gene has CDR1 MNHNY and CDR2 SVGAGI (reference sequence). The CDR3 has 16 amino acids.

The chain is built from TRBV15 and TRBJ2-1, with 10 bases matching TRBD2. There are 18 residues in the CDR3. CDR1 and CDR2 (germline): LNHNV, YYDKDF (reference sequence). V dropped 3 bases and J dropped 1; count of bases not matched to a gene: 9. The DNA of the CDR3 is TGTGCCACCAGCAGCACTCATCTAGCGGGAGATTCCTACAATGAGCAGTTCTTC. This codes for CATSSTHLAGDSYNEQFF. The full variable domain, rest sourced from reference TRBV15 and TRBJ2-1, is DAMVIQNPRYQVTQFGKPVTLSCSQTLNHNVMYWYQQKSSQAPKLLFHYYDKDFNNEADTPDNFQSRRPNTSFCFLDIRSPGLGDTAMYLCATSSTHLAGDSYNEQFFGPGTRLTVL.

The V call is TRBV7-2, the J call TRBJ2-1; D is undetermined. Germline V gene sequence: CDR1 SGHTA, CDR2 FQGNSA. The CDR3 sequence is 10 residues long. The V and J ends lost 8 bases and 5 bases respectively, with 4 bases between them. The CDR3 nucleotides read TGTGCCAGCGGCAACAATGAGCAGTTCTTC. Its protein product is CASGNNEQFF.

This clone was seen a few times. One end of the junction is discordant with germline, which a read error may explain. V and J are TRBV19 and TRBJ2-1; D ambiguous. This CDR3 has 10 residues. Germline CDR1 LNHDA, CDR2 SQIVND (reference sequence). The CDR3 nucleotides are TGTGCCAGTAGCACAAATGAGCTGTTCTTC. Translated, it gives CASSTNELFF.

This clone was counted a few times. The sample carries other DNA sequences with the same CDR3. The chain is built from TRBV7-9 and TRBJ1-1; D is undetermined. This CDR3 spans 12 amino acids. V was clipped by 5 bases and J by 4 bases, with 8 bases between them. Germline CDR1 SEHNR, CDR2 FQNEAQ (reference sequence). DNA of the CDR3: TGTGCCAGCAGCCCGGGAGGCACTGAAGCTTTCTTT. Amino acid sequence: CASSPGGTEAFF.

DNA for the CDR3: TGTGCCAGCAGCCAGATAGCGGGGGGTGCAGATACGCAGTATTTT. It codes for CASSQIAGGADTQYF. The chain joins TRBV7-2 to TRBJ2-3; 10 bases match TRBD2. V shed 5 bases and J 4 bases; nucleotides not matched to a gene: 6. The CDR3 is 15 residues long. Per the germline V gene, CDR1 is SGHTA and CDR2 is FQGNSA.

This CDR3 reads CASSPMNEQFF. The DNA of the CDR3 is TGTGCCAGCAGCCCGATGAATGAGCAGTTCTTC. The chain recombines TRBV13 with TRBJ2-1; no clear D gene. Germline-derived CDR1 and CDR2 are PRHDT and FYEKMQ (reference sequence). The V end lost 5 bases, the J end lost 7 bases, and 6 bases lay between the germline ends. The CDR3 consists of 11 residues.

The chain carries TRBV25-1 and TRBJ2-3; 10 nucleotides match TRBD2. The CDR3 has 18 amino acids. Trimming took 0 bases from V and 2 from J; bases not matched to a gene: 8. Germline CDR1 reads MGHDK; CDR2 reads SYGVNS. The CDR3 DNA reads as TGTGCCAGCAGTGAATATGGGACTAGCGAATTAACCACAGATACGCAGTATTTT. Translating it yields CASSEYGTSELTTDTQYF.

This chain connects TRBV7-8 to TRBJ2-7, with D maybe TRBD1 (5 bases). Trimming removed 5 bases from V and 2 bases from J, with 13 bases in between. Germline CDR1 and CDR2: SGHVS and FQNEAQ. The CDR3 is 14 amino acids. The CDR3 loop reads CASSPVDTPYEQYF. In nucleotides, the CDR3 is TGTGCCAGCAGCCCCGTGGACACACCCTACGAGCAGTACTTC.

The V gene is TRBV2, the J gene TRBJ2-3; D possibly uses TRBD1 or TRBD2 (6 bases each). Germline V CDR1 and CDR2: SNHLY, FYNNEI. Trimming stripped 9 bases from V and 2 bases from J, with 21 bases between. The CDR3 loop spans 16 amino acids. The CDR3 protein is CASSRWGAEITDTQYF. The CDR3 bases are TGTGCCAGTTCCCGTTGGGGGGCGGAAATCACAGATACGCAGTATTTT. Supplemented by reference TRBV2 and TRBJ2-3, the full variable domain reads EPEVTQTPSHQVTQMGQEVILRCVPISNHLYFYWYRQILGQKVEFLVSFYNNEISEKSEIFDDQFSVERPDGSNFTLKIRSTKLEDSAMYFCASSRWGAEITDTQYFGPGTRLTVL.

J is TRBJ2-2 and V is TRBV29-1; tentative D call: TRBD1 (5 bases). Germline assignment: CDR1 SQVTM and CDR2 ANQGSEA. This CDR3 contains 12 residues. The V end lost 7 bases, the J end lost 3 bases, and 9 bases lay between the germline ends. CDR3 sequence reads: CSGQSYTGELFF. Written as DNA, the CDR3 is TGCAGCGGACAGTCGTACACCGGGGAGCTGTTTTTT.

The chain links TRBV11-1 to TRBJ2-7; tentative D call: TRBD1 (5 bases). V was pared by 0 bases and J by 0 bases, with 18 bases between. This CDR3 has 18 residues. The germline V gene encodes CDR1 SGHAT and CDR2 FQDESV (reference sequence). For the CDR3, the DNA is TGTGCCAGCAGCTTAGCCTCCCCTGTACAGGTGAGCTCCTACGAGCAGTACTTC. This encodes CASSLASPVQVSSYEQYF.

The CDR3: CATSPYFVAAQYF. DNA for the CDR3: TGTGCCACCAGCCCCTATTTTGTGGCGGCTCAGTACTTC. This chain connects TRBV15 to TRBJ2-4; D gene ambiguous. The length of the CDR3 is 13 residues. Trimming cost V 5 bases and J 12 bases, with 17 bases left between them. Germline V gene lookup returns CDR1 LNHNV and CDR2 YYDKDF (reference sequence).

This clone has just a few counts. The rearrangement links TRBV2 to TRBJ2-3, with unresolved D. With 6 bases removed from V and 0 bases from J, the gap between germline ends came to 16 bases. The V gene's germline CDR1 is SNHLY and CDR2 FYNNEI. This CDR3 contains 16 residues. This chain's CDR3 is CASRNLLVSSTDTQYF. The CDR3 DNA reads TGTGCCAGCAGAAACCTCTTGGTGAGCAGCACAGATACGCAGTATTTT.

This rearrangement joins TRBV19 to TRBJ1-1; TRBD1 is a possible D gene (6 bases). The CDR3 is 13 amino acids. V was clipped by 2 bases and J by 3 bases, with 7 bases between them. CDR1 is LNHDA and CDR2 is SQIVND in the germline V gene (reference sequence). Here the CDR3 DNA reads TGTGCCAGTAGTATAAGGGGGGACACTGAAGCTTTCTTT. Its translation is CASSIRGDTEAFF.

The rearrangement joins TRBV7-8 to TRBJ1-3; D gene ambiguous. Trimming left V 1 base short and J 0 bases short, with 10 bases between. Per the germline V gene, CDR1 is SGHVS and CDR2 is FQNEAQ. The CDR3 contains 16 residues. CDR3 region: CASSLVLGGSGNTIYF. DNA for the CDR3: TGTGCCAGCAGCTTAGTTTTGGGCGGCTCTGGAAACACCATATATTTT.